This TCR beta chain was found in a study of T cells in Graves' hyperthyroidism and ophthalmopathy (dated by TCRdb to between 2018 and 2021). In the study overall: Peripheral blood samples were taken at initial diagnosis, before any treatment was given. TCR V-J signatures able to tell the groups apart were searched for in a discovery cohort of around 95 patients, of whom about 40 had Graves' ophthalmopathy and around 57 had stable Graves' hyperthyroidism. The 90 to 100 discovery patients were randomly split 7:3 into training and test sets. Following sampling, methimazole starting at 30 mg daily was given to hyperthyroidism patients, and high-dose intravenous methylprednisolone was given to ophthalmopathy patients. Whether ophthalmopathy could be predicted prospectively was tested in an independent validation cohort made up of roughly 19 hyperthyroidism patients plus 17 patients who later progressed to ophthalmopathy. In about 6 Graves' hyperthyroidism patients, the study also compared T-cell repertoires from thyroid tissue with T-cell repertoires from blood. According to the paper, TCR Vbeta CDR3 sequencing was carried out on 135 peripheral blood samples, which came from some 41 ophthalmopathy, around 74 hyperthyroidism and about 17 progressor patients. The paper as a whole reports these results and caveats: No statistical method was used to fix the sample size in advance, and group allocation was not hidden from the investigators. Most expanded thyroid clonotypes (frequency above 0.001) were also found in blood, which suggests that blood repertoires may mirror thyroid immune responses. Ophthalmopathy was separated from stable hyperthyroidism by a 13 V-J signature model, with around 88% sensitivity and 81% to 83% specificity obtained in cross-validation and 80%/75% obtained in testing. In validation, progression to ophthalmopathy was predicted by the model with nearly 71% sensitivity and under 85% specificity, a median of around 6.5 months before onset.

Ophthalmopathy patients had moderately to severely active disease, with a Clinical Activity Score of 3 or more, a NOSPECS grade of 4 or more, and a disease duration of less than 3 months. Patients with uncontrolled infections, other autoimmune diseases, pregnancy or lactation were excluded. Diagnoses were based on clinical symptoms, serum thyroxine and TRAb, thyroid ultrasound and orbital computed tomography. PBMCs were separated from roughly 9.3 ml of fresh peripheral blood using Ficoll-Paque density gradient centrifugation. Total RNA was extracted with Trizol reagent, and quality was checked on an Agilent 2100 Bioanalyzer. The germline V gene specifies MNHNS as CDR1 and SASEGT as CDR2. There are 19 amino acids in the CDR3, from cysteine to phenylalanine inclusive. Left in the record is the CDR3 DNA by itself, 57 bases read in frame from the first base. A distance of 24 bases separates the germline ends of V and J, which lose 3 bases and 3 bases respectively.

The TCR beta CDR3 regions were amplified from the RNA transcripts. The first round of RT-PCR for the TCR CDR3 was performed with the HTBI primer set and the Qiagen OneStep RT-PCR kit. The libraries were constructed in a second round of multiplex PCR and then size-selected and purified. The libraries were sequenced on an Illumina HiSeq2000 using paired-end 100 bp reads. The paper's data handling went like this. SOAPnuke was used to process the raw data, with reads discarded if the reads contained adapters or uncalled bases, had a mean Phred below 15, or lacked an exact constant-primer or identifier match. High-quality paired reads were merged with COPE v1.2.5, and unique nucleotide sequences were defined as clonotypes. Clonotypes were aligned to IMGT TRBV, TRBD and TRBJ reference segments using MiTCR v1.1. Analysis was restricted to V-J combinations with a frequency above 0.0001, which covered 99% to 99.2% of repertoires. The TCS score was defined as F50 (clonal expansion) divided by E x V (chaos), with BLOSUM62-based TCRdist calculated between CDR3 peptides within each V-J. Welch's t-statistics and random forest reduced around 510 V-J features to about 12, which were used in a naive Bayes classifier (R e1071). TCRdb reanalyzed the raw reads on its own, using fastp at Q25 for trimming and MiXCR for clone calling, and kept in-frame beta chains. Merged by CDR3 protein, the rows form single entries marked with the most common genes and DNA. TCRdb, rather than the study authors, made the V and J calls. Recorded for this sample are about 400,000 distinct CDR3 sequences; about 15% of them occurred a single time. In total, the top ten clones hold 15% to 20% of the sample.

This clonotype was seen repeatedly, ten times or more. Its binding antigen is unknown. The record has no base qualities; no much larger clone is one base away. This clonotype was sampled from a woman aged 30 to 39 with Graves' ophthalmopathy. Input material: blood. The receptor chain draws on TRBV6-1 and TRBJ1-5; no D gene can be assigned with confidence. The CDR3 amino acid sequence is: CASSDTSVIFTAFNQPQHF. The nucleotide sequence reads as follows: TGTGCCAGCAGTGACACCTCGGTGATCTTTACGGCTTTCAATCAGCCCCAGCATTTT.